The source of this TCR beta chain is a study of T cell clonotyping in hematopoietic cell transplantation. Assay used: immunoSEQ multiplex PCR; TCRdb lists only in-frame clones, some missing. The sample carries several thousand clones, roughly 87% recorded once. The time point was: recipient sample about 28 days before transplant, after cytoreduction. The sample consisted of peripheral blood mononuclear cells, taken before stem cell transplant. The clonotype was recovered from a woman aged 55-70 years with acute myeloid leukemia. Some clones in this sample may be carry-over from other donors' samples.

Written as DNA, the CDR3 is TGTGCCAGCAGCTTTCGCGACAGAGCCACAGATACGCAGTATTTT. Residues: CASSFRDRATDTQYF. This chain uses TRBV5-4 with TRBJ2-3; perhaps TRBD1 as D (5 bases). Trimming pared 2 bases from V and 2 bases from J, leaving 12 bases between. The CDR3 is 15 amino acids. Germline CDR1 reads SGHNT; CDR2 reads YYREEE (reference sequence).